The next 25 T cell receptor beta chains were all read from a single sample in a study of T cells in Graves' hyperthyroidism and ophthalmopathy. Amplified regions were TCR beta CDR3 sequences from RNA transcripts. An initial round of RT-PCR targeting the TCR CDR3 relied on the HTBI primer set. Each CDR3 protein gets one entry after TCRdb re-called the multiplex PCR reads with MiXCR. The table shows roughly 700,000 distinct CDR3 sequences, with 17% occurring only once. Material: blood. The source of these receptors is a man in his fifties or sixties with Graves' hyperthyroidism.

This clonotype was recorded a few times. The chain is built from TRBV6-1 and TRBJ1-1; 7 nucleotides agree with TRBD1. The germline gives CDR1 MNHNS, CDR2 SASEGT. This CDR3 has 15 amino acids. V trimming: 5 bases; J trimming: 2 bases; junction bases outside the gene matches: 8. Written as DNA, the CDR3 is TGTGCCAGCAGTACGCGGACAGGAGAAAACACTGAAGCTTTCTTT. Protein product: CASSTRTGENTEAFF.

The V and J genes are TRBV30 and TRBJ2-7; D is perhaps TRBD2 (6 bases). V dropped 3 bases and J dropped 6 bases, with 18 bases sitting between them. Germline CDR1 GTSNPN, CDR2 SVGIG (reference sequence). The CDR3 is 14 amino acids. CDR3: CAWRPLSGVREQYF. CDR3 nucleotide sequence: TGTGCCTGGAGACCGTTATCGGGGGTACGCGAGCAGTACTTC.

This clonotype was recorded many times. The chain is built from TRBV27 and TRBJ2-2, with TRBD1 as a possible D gene (5 bases). The CDR3 runs 15 residues. CDR1 and CDR2 (germline): MNHEY, SMNVEV (reference sequence). The germline V and J ends were trimmed by 3 bases and 8 bases, with 16 bases remaining between them. CDR3 region: CASSFISRDRGELFF. DNA of the CDR3: TGTGCCAGCAGTTTTATATCCAGGGATAGAGGGGAGCTGTTTTTT.

This chain uses TRBV3-1 with TRBJ1-5; D gene uncertain. The CDR3 loop spans 17 amino acids. V was clipped by 4 bases and J by 0 bases, with 16 bases between them. Germline-derived CDR1 and CDR2 are LGHDT and YNNKEL (reference sequence). The CDR3 spells CASSPSWEVYSNQPQHF. As DNA, the CDR3 is TGTGCCAGCAGCCCTAGTTGGGAAGTATATAGCAATCAGCCCCAGCATTTT.

This clonotype has just a few counts. This chain uses TRBV6-5 with TRBJ1-3; 8 bases align to TRBD1. The CDR3 sequence is 15 residues long. Per germline, CDR1 MNHEY and CDR2 SVGAGI. After removal of 2 bases from V and 2 bases from J, the junction contained 2 bases not matched to a gene. CDR3 bases: TGTGCCAGCAGTTACGGCAGGGGGCCTGGAAACACCATATATTTT. This encodes CASSYGRGPGNTIYF.

Notes on this clonotype: The germline gene is not matched at one end of the junction; a read error may be the cause. The rearrangement joins TRBV18 to TRBJ2-1; TRBD1 agrees at 9 bases. The germline V gene encodes CDR1 KGHSH and CDR2 LQKENI. The CDR3 is made up of 15 amino acids. CDR3 in amino acids: CAGSLPGQGYNEQFF. The DNA for the CDR3 is TGTGCCGGCTCACTACCGGGACAGGGCTACAATGAGCAGTTCTTC.

This clonotype has a count of ten or more. This sequence joins TRBV6-1 and TRBJ2-7; a weak D match, TRBD1 (5 bases). Germline values: CDR1 MNHNS, CDR2 SASEGT. This CDR3 comprises 14 residues. Deletions cut 5 bases from V and 6 bases from J, with 17 bases between. The CDR3: CASSPPGFIGEQYF. The CDR3 DNA reads TGTGCCAGCAGTCCCCCAGGGTTTATTGGCGAGCAGTACTTC.

This clonotype was seen a few times. The rearrangement uses TRBV30 and TRBJ2-1; D is unresolved. Per the germline V gene, CDR1 is GTSNPN and CDR2 is SVGIG (reference sequence). V lost 5 bases to trimming and J lost 6 bases, with 5 bases between them. The CDR3 length is 10 residues. Here the CDR3 reads CAWGINEQFF. CDR3 nucleotide sequence: TGTGCCTGGGGGATCAATGAGCAGTTCTTC.

This clonotype was seen repeatedly, ten times or more. This rearrangement joins TRBV7-8 to TRBJ2-2, with TRBD1 matching over 12 bases. This CDR3 has 16 amino acids. Germline assignment: CDR1 SGHVS and CDR2 FQNEAQ. Trimming at V came to 6 bases and at J to 5 bases, leaving 7 bases not matched to a gene. CDR3 nucleotide sequence: TGTGCCAGCAGGCGGGACAGGGGGCGGCGGACCGGGGAGCTGTTTTTT. Encoded protein: CASRRDRGRRTGELFF.

This clonotype appeared many times. The rearrangement uses TRBV9 and TRBJ2-7; 7 bases are shared with TRBD2. The J segment lost 6 bases and the V segment lost 1 base, leaving 7 bases of the junction unmatched. CDR3 size: 14 residues. Germline assignment: CDR1 SGDLS and CDR2 YYNGEE. CDR3 sequence (DNA): TGTGCCAGCAGCGTAACCTCTAGCGGAGGCGAGCAGTACTTC. Translating gives CASSVTSSGGEQYF.

The sample holds a few counts of this clonotype. The chain has TRBV5-6 and TRBJ1-6, with 7 nucleotides matching TRBD1. The V gene end was trimmed by 3 bases and the J gene end by 9 bases; junction bases not matched to a gene: 12. This CDR3 comprises 16 residues. Germline V gene data show CDR1 as SGHDT and CDR2 as YYEEEE. This CDR3 is CASSSRVGQEISPLHF. CDR3 DNA sequence: TGTGCCAGCAGCTCCCGAGTCGGACAGGAGATTTCACCCCTCCACTTT.

This clonotype was seen repeatedly, ten times or more. The chain has TRBV10-3 and TRBJ2-7; 11 nucleotides align to TRBD1. The germline CDR1 and CDR2 sequences are ENHRY and SYGVKD. The V segment lost 4 bases and the J segment 2 bases; nucleotides outside the gene matches: 4. This CDR3 has 15 residues. CDR3 residues: CAISGTGGETYEQYF. The CDR3 bases are TGTGCCATCAGTGGGACAGGGGGCGAGACCTACGAGCAGTACTTC.

This clonotype showed up many times. This sequence joins TRBV28 and TRBJ1-4; D unresolved. Per the germline V gene, CDR1 is MDHEN and CDR2 is SYDVKM. The CDR3 has 14 residues. The V end was cut by 5 bases, the J end by 6 bases, with 13 bases between. CDR3 DNA: TGTGCCAGCAGTCCCCCTGGAACCGATGAAAAACTGTTTTTT. Translated: CASSPPGTDEKLFF.

This clonotype occurred many times. The chain uses TRBV12-3 or TRBV12-4 and TRBJ2-1; D remains ambiguous. CDR3 length: 12 residues. Trimming shortened V by 4 bases and J by 7 bases, and 8 bases separated the two germline ends. The CDR3 sequence: CASSSTQNEQFF. The CDR3 DNA sequence: TGTGCCAGCAGTTCGACGCAAAATGAGCAGTTCTTC.

This clonotype occurred many times. The CDR3 sequence: CASSLVITGELFF. CDR3 nucleotide sequence: TGCGCCAGCAGCTTGGTCATCACCGGGGAGCTGTTTTTT. The chain joins TRBV5-1 to TRBJ2-2; D unclear. The V gene's germline CDR1 is SGHRS and CDR2 YFSETQ. The V end lost 0 bases, the J end lost 4 bases, and 4 bases lay between the germline ends. The CDR3 is 13 amino acids.

This clonotype was detected ten times or more. The chain combines TRBV28 with TRBJ2-2; D is unresolved. The CDR3 extends over 13 amino acids. V lost 8 bases and J lost 1, with 8 bases in between. The germline gives CDR1 MDHEN, CDR2 SYDVKM. CDR3 protein: CASWRENTGELFF. For the CDR3, the DNA is TGTGCCAGCTGGAGAGAGAACACCGGGGAGCTGTTTTTT.

This clonotype has more than one count but fewer than ten. This chain links TRBV27 with TRBJ1-2; TRBD1 agrees at 7 bases. The germline V gene encodes CDR1 MNHEY and CDR2 SMNVEV (reference sequence). Unmatched junction bases numbered 5, after V lost 4 bases and J lost 6 bases. This CDR3 comprises 13 residues. The CDR3 is CASSSNRGHGYTF. The CDR3 DNA sequence: TGTGCCAGCAGTTCAAACAGGGGACATGGCTACACCTTC.

The chain couples TRBV9 to TRBJ1-2; no definite D call. V lost 4 bases and J 4 bases, leaving 17 bases between the germline ends. The CDR3 runs 15 residues. Germline-derived CDR1 and CDR2 are SGDLS and YYNGEE. The CDR3 loop reads CASSPRWQPVYGYTF. CDR3 nucleotide sequence: TGTGCCAGCAGCCCCCGTTGGCAGCCTGTCTATGGCTACACCTTC.

This clonotype was seen at least ten times. The J gene is TRBJ2-3, the V gene TRBV12-3 or TRBV12-4, with D perhaps matching TRBD1 (6 bases). The CDR3 has 14 residues. Deletions cut 6 bases from V and 5 bases from J, with 15 bases between. The CDR3 spells CASSRGGWRDTQYF. The CDR3 nucleotides are TGTGCCAGCAGCCGAGGGGGTTGGAGAGATACGCAGTATTTT.

At least ten counts were recorded for this clonotype. This chain uses TRBV13 with TRBJ2-1; 10 bases are a match to TRBD2. With 5 bases clipped from V and 9 bases from J, the junction kept 4 bases outside the gene matches. CDR1 and CDR2 (germline): PRHDT, FYEKMQ (reference sequence). This CDR3 has 13 amino acids. The CDR3 region is CASSQREGPEQFF. The DNA for the CDR3 is TGTGCCAGCAGCCAGCGGGAGGGACCTGAGCAGTTCTTC.

A note on this clonotype: This may stem from a read error, because a much larger clone lies one nucleotide away. The chain joins TRBV12-3 or TRBV12-4 to TRBJ2-3; D ambiguous. V gave up 4 bases and J gave up 3 bases, with 14 bases separating them. The CDR3 has 15 amino acids. In DNA form, the CDR3 reads TGTGCCAGCAGTTCAATTTCCAGTTTTACAGATACGCAGTATTTT. As protein: CASSSISSFTDTQYF.

The chain recombines TRBV28 with TRBJ2-5; 7 bases fit TRBD2. The V and J ends lost 6 bases and 0 bases, in that order; junction bases with no gene match: 13. CDR1 and CDR2 from the germline V gene are MDHEN and SYDVKM. The CDR3 is 17 amino acids. Here the CDR3 DNA reads TGTGCCAGCAGCTTCCTCCCTAGACTAGCAAACCAAGAGACCCAGTACTTC. It is translated as CASSFLPRLANQETQYF.

This clonotype was recorded many times. The chain recombines TRBV6-6 with TRBJ2-5; D might be TRBD2 (6 bases). Germline loops: CDR1 MNHNY, CDR2 SVGAGI (reference sequence). The CDR3 length is 14 residues. The V end was cut by 0 bases, the J end by 7 bases, with 12 bases between. In DNA form, the CDR3 reads TGTGCCAGCAGTTACTCTTGGCGGGGAGGGACCCAGTACTTC. Translation gives CASSYSWRGGTQYF.

This clonotype was counted at least ten times. Written as DNA, the CDR3 is TGTGCCAGCAGCGTAGACGGGAGGGTCTACAATGAGCAGTTCTTC. It is translated as CASSVDGRVYNEQFF. The rearrangement joins TRBV9 to TRBJ2-1; 8 bases are a match to TRBD2. The CDR3 contains 15 residues. The germline V gene has CDR1 SGDLS and CDR2 YYNGEE. The ends lost 0 bases at V and 3 bases at J; junction bases unmatched: 2.

This clonotype came up many times. V is TRBV12-3 or TRBV12-4 and J is TRBJ1-5, with 8 bases matching TRBD1. CDR3 length: 14 amino acids. V lost 5 bases to trimming and J lost 3 bases; unmatched junction nucleotides: 3. CDR3 sequence: CASSLTGVNQPQHF. The CDR3 coding sequence is TGTGCCAGCAGTCTGACAGGGGTCAATCAGCCCCAGCATTTT.